This T cell receptor beta chain derives from a study of HIV-infected patients and healthy controls. Overall study results and limits: Only sixteen HIV-infected individuals were processed, a major limit on how widely findings apply. MAIT alpha-chain CDR3s were frequent in healthy controls, depleted in HIV+.

cDNA was made from roughly 500 ng RNA using alpha and beta constant primers. Using multiplexing indices, alpha and beta chain libraries were generated apart by chain-specific third strand synthesis. A 5' RACE adapter with a random hexamer and the SP2 primer site was joined to cDNA. After a brief PCR adding P5, P7 and a second index, 20 to 25 amplification cycles followed. TCRdb re-derived calls from the 5' RACE reads in MiXCR, one entry per CDR3 protein. The data hold 13,000 or so distinct CDR3 sequences, with roughly a tenth observed a single time. This clonotype is deemed medium-sized (0.01 to 0.1%). Its antigen remains unidentified. V was pared by 7 bases and J by 2 bases, with 12 bases between. Germline CDR1 reads MNHNY; CDR2 reads SVGAGI (reference sequence). This CDR3 is built from 14 residues. No cell fractionation was done, so the repertoire covers all unsorted peripheral blood T cells.

The receptor's source is an adult in good health. Material for sequencing was blood. The J gene is TRBJ2-1, the V gene TRBV6-6; tentatively, D is TRBD2 (6 bases). CDR3 nucleotide sequence: TGTGCCAGCACCTACAGGACTACCTACAATGAGCAGTTCTTC. Translating it yields CASTYRTTYNEQFF.